These T cell receptor beta chains were read from a single sample in a study of technical replicates of blood from a handful of donors. Profiling relied on immunoSEQ multiplex PCR, and the TCRdb table lists in-frame clones only, not all of them. The sample includes tens of thousands of clones, approximately 94% seen only once; the top ten take 0.38%. Sequencing was performed on T cells isolated from PBMCs. Source of these receptors: a human donor in good health. Both conserved end residues are part of each CDR3. D genes are given only for firm matches. Part of the rows lack a size; the others show once, few, many or a class for expanded clones.

D gene,clone size,V gene,J gene,CDR3 protein,CDR3 DNA
TRBD1,NA,TRBV29-1,TRBJ2-6,CSVNTGASGANVLTF,TGCAGCGTGAATACAGGGGCCTCTGGGGCCAACGTCCTGACTTTC
TRBD1,NA,TRBV19,TRBJ1-1,CASSPRDRLATEAFF,TGTGCCAGTAGTCCCCGGGACAGGTTGGCCACTGAAGCTTTCTTT
NA,NA,TRBV6-5,TRBJ1-1,CASSYGSTEAFF,TGTGCCAGCAGTTACGGCAGCACTGAAGCTTTCTTT
TRBD2,NA,TRBV29-1,TRBJ2-3,CSVDNPAGLVERADTQYF,TGCAGCGTTGATAATCCGGCCGGACTAGTGGAAAGAGCAGATACGCAGTATTTT
NA,NA,TRBV6-6,TRBJ2-3,CASRRRETSADTQYF,TGTGCCAGCAGGAGACGGGAGACATCCGCAGATACGCAGTATTTT
NA,NA,TRBV25-1,TRBJ2-1,CASSELSSYNEQFF,TGTGCCAGCAGTGAACTAAGCTCCTACAATGAGCAGTTCTTC
TRBD1,NA,TRBV4-1,TRBJ2-7,CASSQIHRGLYEQYF,TGCGCCAGCAGCCAAATCCACAGGGGGCTATACGAGCAGTACTTC
TRBD1,NA,TRBV5-6,TRBJ2-7,CASSSGTGLEDEQYF,TGTGCCAGCAGCTCTGGGACAGGGCTAGAGGACGAGCAGTACTTC
NA,NA,TRBV5-1,TRBJ1-1,CASSISNTEAFF,TGCGCCAGCAGCATTAGTAATACTGAAGCTTTCTTT
TRBD2,NA,TRBV10-3,TRBJ2-2,CAIRGRANTGELFF,TGTGCCATCAGGGGGAGGGCGAACACCGGGGAGCTGTTTTTT
NA,NA,TRBV29-1,TRBJ2-5,CSVIWLTQYF,TGCAGCGTCATATGGCTGACCCAGTACTTC
NA,NA,TRBV18,TRBJ2-3,CASSYSGPSATDTQYF,TGTGCCAGCTCATATTCCGGCCCTAGCGCCACAGATACGCAGTATTTT
TRBD1,NA,TRBV10-3,TRBJ2-2,CAISGTGQAGELFF,TGTGCCATCAGCGGGACAGGTCAAGCCGGGGAGCTGTTTTTT
TRBD1,few,TRBV11-3,TRBJ1-5,CASSLGQGSNQPQHF,TGTGCCAGCAGCTTAGGACAGGGCAGCAATCAGCCCCAGCATTTT
NA,NA,TRBV27,TRBJ1-2,CASSLRGVNYGYTF,TGTGCCAGCAGTTTACGGGGGGTTAACTATGGCTACACCTTC
TRBD2,NA,TRBV11-2,TRBJ2-7,CASSSLAGGPYEQYF,TGTGCCAGCAGCTCTTTAGCGGGAGGGCCTTACGAGCAGTACTTC
NA,NA,TRBV28,TRBJ2-2,CASSLQGTGELFF,TGTGCCAGCAGTTTACAGGGTACCGGGGAGCTGTTTTTT
NA,NA,TRBV5-1,TRBJ1-3,CASSLREPGNTIYF,TGCGCCAGCAGCTTAAGAGAACCTGGAAACACCATATATTTT
TRBD1,NA,TRBV27,TRBJ1-5,CASRPGTDNSNQPQHF,TGTGCCAGCCGACCCGGGACAGACAATAGCAATCAGCCCCAGCATTTT
NA,NA,TRBV27,TRBJ2-1,CASSTSTSGRRNEQFF,NA
NA,NA,TRBV7-8,TRBJ1-1,CASSLGVYTEAFF,TGTGCCAGCAGCTTAGGAGTGTACACTGAAGCTTTCTTT
NA,NA,TRBV7-9,TRBJ1-2,CASSLEQGGNYGYTF,TGTGCCAGCAGCTTAGAGCAGGGAGGGAACTATGGCTACACCTTC
NA,NA,TRBV5-1,TRBJ2-7,CASSMDWSSYEQYF,TGCGCCAGCAGCATGGACTGGAGCTCCTACGAGCAGTACTTC
TRBD2,NA,TRBV10-2,TRBJ2-2,CASTDGRPNTGELFF,TGCGCCAGCACTGACGGGAGGCCGAACACCGGGGAGCTGTTTTTT
NA,NA,TRBV6-5,TRBJ2-5,CASSSKETQYF,TGTGCCAGCAGTTCTAAGGAGACCCAGTACTTC
TRBD1,NA,TRBV7-9,TRBJ1-2,CASSAIQGASGYTF,TGTGCCAGCAGCGCCATTCAGGGGGCTAGTGGCTACACCTTC
NA,NA,TRBV7-9,TRBJ1-1,CASSGVGAFF,TGTGCCAGCTCTGGAGTTGGGGCTTTCTTT
NA,NA,TRBV15,TRBJ1-5,CATSRDRRIHQPQHF,TGTGCCACCAGCAGAGATCGGAGGATTCATCAGCCCCAGCATTTT
NA,once,TRBV7-2,TRBJ2-3,CASSLVGTSPTDTQYF,TGTGCCAGCAGCTTAGTCGGGACTTCGCCCACAGATACGCAGTATTTT
NA,NA,TRBV7-9,TRBJ1-2,CASSLGLVGYTF,TGTGCCAGCAGCTTAGGACTGGTTGGCTACACCTTC
TRBD1,once,TRBV2,TRBJ1-5,CASRGQLNQPQHF,TGTGCCAGCAGGGGACAGCTCAATCAGCCCCAGCATTTT
TRBD1,NA,TRBV5-4,TRBJ1-1,CASSRKGQRNTEAFF,TGTGCCAGCAGCCGAAAGGGACAGAGGAACACTGAAGCTTTCTTT
NA,NA,TRBV9,TRBJ1-1,CASSVGDNTEAFF,TGTGCCAGCAGCGTAGGCGATAACACTGAAGCTTTCTTT
NA,NA,TRBV4-3,TRBJ1-1,CASSPSGLGVNTEAFF,TGCGCCAGCAGCCCCTCCGGCCTAGGGGTGAACACTGAAGCTTTCTTT
NA,NA,TRBV19,TRBJ2-4,CASSISSSVGIAKNIQYF,TGTGCCAGTAGTATATCCAGTAGCGTAGGGATAGCCAAAAACATTCAGTACTTC
TRBD1,NA,TRBV4-1,TRBJ1-1,CASSRTGGAGTEAFF,TGCGCCAGCAGCCGCACAGGGGGGGCGGGCACTGAAGCTTTCTTT
TRBD1,NA,TRBV7-6,TRBJ2-2,CASSFNRDRVSTGELFF,TGTGCCAGCAGTTTTAACCGGGACAGGGTTTCTACCGGGGAGCTGTTTTTT
TRBD2,NA,TRBV2,TRBJ2-5,CASSQIAGGQETQYF,TGTGCCAGCAGTCAGATAGCGGGGGGACAAGAGACCCAGTACTTC
NA,NA,TRBV5-6,TRBJ2-7,CASSTTRNTYEQYF,TGTGCCAGCAGCACAACCAGGAACACCTACGAGCAGTACTTC
TRBD2,NA,TRBV11-3,TRBJ2-1,CASSPGGPGVEFF,TGTGCCAGCAGCCCGGGAGGCCCGGGGGTCGAGTTCTTC
NA,NA,TRBV4-2,TRBJ2-3,CASSQESGRADTQYF,TGTGCCAGCAGCCAAGAGTCGGGGAGAGCAGATACGCAGTATTTT
TRBD1,NA,TRBV18,TRBJ1-3,CASSPNRQGEGNTIYF,TGTGCCAGCTCACCCAACCGACAGGGGGAAGGAAACACCATATATTTT
NA,NA,TRBV19,TRBJ2-1,CASSLTTYGSTYNEQFF,TGTGCCAGTAGTCTCACAACCTATGGGAGCACCTACAATGAGCAGTTCTTC
NA,NA,TRBV15,TRBJ2-3,CATLGTVSTDTQYF,TGTGCCACCCTGGGGACTGTTAGCACAGATACGCAGTATTTT
NA,NA,TRBV7-6,TRBJ2-6,CASSLAGIGANVLTF,TGTGCCAGCAGCTTGGCAGGGATTGGGGCCAACGTCCTGACTTTC
NA,NA,TRBV19,TRBJ1-5,CASSLVLQPQHF,TGTGCCAGTAGTCTTGTTTTACAGCCCCAGCATTTT